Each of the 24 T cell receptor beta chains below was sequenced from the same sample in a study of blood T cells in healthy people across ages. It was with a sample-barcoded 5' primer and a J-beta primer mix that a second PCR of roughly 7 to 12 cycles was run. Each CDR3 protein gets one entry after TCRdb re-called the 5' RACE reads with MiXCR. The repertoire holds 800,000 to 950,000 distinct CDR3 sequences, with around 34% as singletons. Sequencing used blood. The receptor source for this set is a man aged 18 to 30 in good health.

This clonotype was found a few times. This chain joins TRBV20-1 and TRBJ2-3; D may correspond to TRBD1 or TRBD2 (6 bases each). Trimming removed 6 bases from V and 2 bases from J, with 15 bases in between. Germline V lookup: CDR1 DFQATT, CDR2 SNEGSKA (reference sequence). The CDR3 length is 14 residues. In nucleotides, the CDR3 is TGCAGTGCATGGGGGGCTGCAGACACAGATACGCAGTATTTT. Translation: CSAWGAADTDTQYF.

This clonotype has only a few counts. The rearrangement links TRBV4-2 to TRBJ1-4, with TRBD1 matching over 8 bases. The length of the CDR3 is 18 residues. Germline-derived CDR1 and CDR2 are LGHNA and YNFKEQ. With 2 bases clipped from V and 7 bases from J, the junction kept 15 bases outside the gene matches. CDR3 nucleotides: TGTGCCAGCAGCCAATGGGTGACAGGGGAAGCGGGGGCTGAAAAACTGTTTTTT. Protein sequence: CASSQWVTGEAGAEKLFF.

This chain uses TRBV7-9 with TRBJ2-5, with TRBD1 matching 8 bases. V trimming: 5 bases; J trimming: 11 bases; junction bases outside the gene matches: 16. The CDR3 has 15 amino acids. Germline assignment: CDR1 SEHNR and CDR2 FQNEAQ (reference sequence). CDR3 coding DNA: TGTGCCAGCAGCACGAGGACAGGGTACTCCGATGAGCAGTACTTC. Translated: CASSTRTGYSDEQYF.

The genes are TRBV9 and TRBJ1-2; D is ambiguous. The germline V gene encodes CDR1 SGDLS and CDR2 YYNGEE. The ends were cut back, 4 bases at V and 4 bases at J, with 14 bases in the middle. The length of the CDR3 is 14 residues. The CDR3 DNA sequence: TGTGCCAGCAGCCCTCCGAAAGGGAGCTATGGCTACACCTTC. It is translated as CASSPPKGSYGYTF.

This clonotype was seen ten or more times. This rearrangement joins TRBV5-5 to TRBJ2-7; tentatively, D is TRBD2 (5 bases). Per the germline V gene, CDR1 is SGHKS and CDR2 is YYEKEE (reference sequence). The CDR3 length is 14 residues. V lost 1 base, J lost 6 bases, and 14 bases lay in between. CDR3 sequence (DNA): TGTGCCAGCAGCTTGTCCTCTCCGGGGTCCGAGCAGTACTTC. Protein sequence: CASSLSSPGSEQYF.

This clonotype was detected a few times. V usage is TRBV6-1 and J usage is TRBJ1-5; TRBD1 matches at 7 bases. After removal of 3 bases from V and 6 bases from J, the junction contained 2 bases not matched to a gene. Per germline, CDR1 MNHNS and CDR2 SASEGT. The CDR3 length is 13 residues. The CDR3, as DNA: TGTGCCAGCAGTGAGAGGGGGCGTCAGCCCCAGCATTTT. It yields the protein CASSERGRQPQHF.

The CDR3 DNA follows: TGTGCCAGCAGTACCCCGGGGAACACTGAAGCTTTCTTT. This translates into CASSTPGNTEAFF. V and J are TRBV6-2 or TRBV6-3 and TRBJ1-1; no clear D. Germline loops: CDR1 MNHEY, CDR2 SVGEGT. The CDR3 spans 13 residues. Trimming stripped 5 bases from V and 1 base from J, with 8 bases between.

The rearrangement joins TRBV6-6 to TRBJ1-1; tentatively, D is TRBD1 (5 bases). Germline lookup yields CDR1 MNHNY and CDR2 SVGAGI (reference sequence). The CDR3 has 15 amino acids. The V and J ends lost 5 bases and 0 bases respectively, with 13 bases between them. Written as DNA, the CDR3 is TGTGCCAGCAGTCACCGGGACCTCATGAACACTGAAGCTTTCTTT. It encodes CASSHRDLMNTEAFF.

The CDR3 reads CASSYIGRNTEAFF. DNA for the CDR3: TGTGCCAGCAGTTATATTGGGAGGAACACTGAAGCTTTCTTT. The rearrangement links TRBV6-2 or TRBV6-3 to TRBJ1-1; D remains unclear. Trimming cost V 3 bases and J 1 base, with 9 bases left between them. CDR3 size: 14 residues. Germline-derived CDR1 and CDR2 are MNHEY and SVGEGT.

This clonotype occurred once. The CDR3 nucleotides read TGTGCCAGCAGGGCAGGGGTAGCCTCCGAGCAGTACTTC. It codes for CASRAGVASEQYF. The rearrangement uses TRBV27 and TRBJ2-7; perhaps TRBD1 as D (6 bases). The CDR3 loop spans 13 amino acids. V lost 6 bases to trimming and J lost 6 bases, with 15 bases between them. From germline, CDR1 is MNHEY and CDR2 SMNVEV (reference sequence).

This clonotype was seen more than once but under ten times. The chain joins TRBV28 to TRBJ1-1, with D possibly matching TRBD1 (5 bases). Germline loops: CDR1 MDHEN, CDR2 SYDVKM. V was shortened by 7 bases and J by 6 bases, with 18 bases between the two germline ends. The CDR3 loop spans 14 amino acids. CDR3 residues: CASTAPGGVPEAFF. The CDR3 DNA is TGTGCCAGCACCGCACCGGGAGGGGTTCCTGAAGCTTTCTTT.

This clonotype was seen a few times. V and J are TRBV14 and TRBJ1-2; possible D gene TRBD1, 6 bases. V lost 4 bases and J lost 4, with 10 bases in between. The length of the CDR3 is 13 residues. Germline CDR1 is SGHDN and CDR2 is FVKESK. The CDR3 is CASSPWGPYGYTF. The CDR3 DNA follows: TGTGCCAGCAGCCCTTGGGGGCCCTATGGCTACACCTTC. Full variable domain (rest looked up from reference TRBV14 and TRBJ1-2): EAGVTQFPSHSVIEKGQTVTLRCDPISGHDNLYWYRRVMGKEIKFLLHFVKESKQDESGMPNNRFLAERTGGTYSTLKVQPAELEDSGVYFCASSPWGPYGYTFGSGTRLTVV.

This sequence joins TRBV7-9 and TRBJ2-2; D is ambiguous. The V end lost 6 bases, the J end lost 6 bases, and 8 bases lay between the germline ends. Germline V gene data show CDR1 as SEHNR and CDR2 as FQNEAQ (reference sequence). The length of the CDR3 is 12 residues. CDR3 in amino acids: CASRPYPGELFF. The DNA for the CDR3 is TGTGCCAGCAGGCCCTATCCCGGGGAGCTGTTTTTT.

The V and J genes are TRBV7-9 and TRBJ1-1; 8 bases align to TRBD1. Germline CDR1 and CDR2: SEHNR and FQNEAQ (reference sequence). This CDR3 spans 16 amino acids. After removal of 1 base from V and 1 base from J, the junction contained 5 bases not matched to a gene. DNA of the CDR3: TGTGCCAGCAGCTTAGGCGGGCAGGGGGCGAACACTGAAGCTTTCTTT. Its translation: CASSLGGQGANTEAFF.

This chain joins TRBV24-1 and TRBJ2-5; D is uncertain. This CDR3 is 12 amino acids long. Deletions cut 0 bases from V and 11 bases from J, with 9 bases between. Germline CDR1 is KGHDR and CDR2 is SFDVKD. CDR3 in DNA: TGTGCCACCAGTGATTTGCGGAATGAGCAGTACTTC. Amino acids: CATSDLRNEQYF.

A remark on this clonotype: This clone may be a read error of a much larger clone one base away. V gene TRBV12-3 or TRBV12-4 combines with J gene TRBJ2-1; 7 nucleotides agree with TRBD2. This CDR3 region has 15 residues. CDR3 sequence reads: CASSFWRELYNEQVF. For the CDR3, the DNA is TGTGCCAGCAGTTTTTGGCGGGAGCTCTACAATGAGCAGGTCTTC.

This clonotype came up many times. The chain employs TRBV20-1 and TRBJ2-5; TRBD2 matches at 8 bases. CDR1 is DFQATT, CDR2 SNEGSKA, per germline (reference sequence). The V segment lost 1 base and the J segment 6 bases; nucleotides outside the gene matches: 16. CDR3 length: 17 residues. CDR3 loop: CSARAPGPGTRLQTQYF. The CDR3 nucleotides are TGCAGTGCTAGAGCTCCCGGGCCGGGGACTAGGTTACAGACCCAGTACTTC.

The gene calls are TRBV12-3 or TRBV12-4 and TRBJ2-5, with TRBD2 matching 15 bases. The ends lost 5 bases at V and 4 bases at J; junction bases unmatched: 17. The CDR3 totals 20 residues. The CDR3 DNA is TGTGCCAGCAGTGGGGCGTACTGGACTAGCGGGGGGGCCTTTTCAGAGACCCAGTACTTC. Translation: CASSGAYWTSGGAFSETQYF.

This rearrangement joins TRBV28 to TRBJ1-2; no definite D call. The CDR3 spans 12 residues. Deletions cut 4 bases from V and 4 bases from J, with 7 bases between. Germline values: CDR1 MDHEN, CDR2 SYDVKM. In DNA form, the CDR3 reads TGTGCCAGCAGTTCCGCTGCCTATGGCTACACCTTC. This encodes CASSSAAYGYTF.

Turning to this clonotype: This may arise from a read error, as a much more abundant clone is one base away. CDR3 sequence: CASRSREDGYTF. In nucleotides, the CDR3 is TGTGCCAGCAGGAGCAGGGAGGATGGCTACACCTTC. The chain has TRBV12-3 or TRBV12-4 and TRBJ1-2; perhaps TRBD1 as D (5 bases). V shed 6 bases and J shed 6 bases, with 11 bases lying between them. The CDR3 is 12 amino acids.

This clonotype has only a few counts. CDR3 sequence (DNA): TGCGCCAGCAGCTTGGCAGGGGGACTGGGTCAGCCCCAGCATTTT. Protein: CASSLAGGLGQPQHF. V usage is TRBV5-1 and J usage is TRBJ1-5, with TRBD1 matching over 7 bases. Germline V gene data show CDR1 as SGHRS and CDR2 as YFSETQ. V dropped 0 bases and J dropped 6; count of bases not matched to a gene: 6. The CDR3 spans 15 residues. The variable domain in full, with the rest retrieved from reference TRBV5-1 and TRBJ1-5, is KAGVTQTPRYLIKTRGQQVTLSCSPISGHRSVSWYQQTPGQGLQFLFEYFSETQRNKGNFPGRFSGRQFSNSRSEMNVSTLELGDSALYLCASSLAGGLGQPQHFGDGTRLSIL.

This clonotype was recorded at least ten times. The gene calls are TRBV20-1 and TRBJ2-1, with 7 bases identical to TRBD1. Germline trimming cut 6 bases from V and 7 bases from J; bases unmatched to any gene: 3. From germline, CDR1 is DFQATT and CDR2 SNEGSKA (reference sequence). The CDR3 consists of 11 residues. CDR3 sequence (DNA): TGCAGTGCCCACAGGGGTAATGAGCAGTTCTTC. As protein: CSAHRGNEQFF.

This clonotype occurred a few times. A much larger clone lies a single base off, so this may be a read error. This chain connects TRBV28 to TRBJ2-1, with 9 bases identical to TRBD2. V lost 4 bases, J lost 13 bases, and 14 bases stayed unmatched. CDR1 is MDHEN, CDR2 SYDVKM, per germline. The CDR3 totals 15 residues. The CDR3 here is CASSYSGTSPETQFF. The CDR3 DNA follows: TGTGCCAGCAGTTATTCCGGGACTAGCCCAGAGACCCAGTTCTTC. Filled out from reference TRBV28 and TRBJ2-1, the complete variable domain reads DVKVTQSSRYLVKRTGEKVFLECVQDMDHENMFWYRQDPGLGLRLIYFSYDVKMKEKGDIPEGYSVSREKKERFSLILESASTNQTSMYLCASSYSGTSPETQFFGPGTRLTVL.

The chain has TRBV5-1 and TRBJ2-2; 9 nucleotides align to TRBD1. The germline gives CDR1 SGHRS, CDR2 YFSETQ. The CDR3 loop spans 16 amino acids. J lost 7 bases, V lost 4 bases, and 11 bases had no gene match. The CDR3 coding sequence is TGCGCCAGCAGCGCGACCGGGACAGGGCGAAGCGGGGAGCTGTTTTTT. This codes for CASSATGTGRSGELFF.